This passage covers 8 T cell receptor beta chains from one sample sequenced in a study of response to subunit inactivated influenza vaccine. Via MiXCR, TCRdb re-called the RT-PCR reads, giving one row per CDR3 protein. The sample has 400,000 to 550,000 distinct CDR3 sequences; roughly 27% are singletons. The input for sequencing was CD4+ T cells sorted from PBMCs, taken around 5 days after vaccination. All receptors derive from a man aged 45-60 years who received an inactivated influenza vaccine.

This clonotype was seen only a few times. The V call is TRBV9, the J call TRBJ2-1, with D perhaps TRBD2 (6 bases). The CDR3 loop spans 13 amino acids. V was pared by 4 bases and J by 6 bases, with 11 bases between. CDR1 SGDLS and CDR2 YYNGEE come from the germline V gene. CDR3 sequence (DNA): TGTGCCAGCAGCACCGAGACTAGCAATGAGCAGTTCTTC. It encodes CASSTETSNEQFF.

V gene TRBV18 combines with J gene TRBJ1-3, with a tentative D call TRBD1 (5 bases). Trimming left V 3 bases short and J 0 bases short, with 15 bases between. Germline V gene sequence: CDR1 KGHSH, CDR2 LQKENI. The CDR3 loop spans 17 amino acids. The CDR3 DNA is TGTGCCAGCTCACCGGAACAGGTCTTACACTCTGGAAACACCATATATTTT. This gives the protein CASSPEQVLHSGNTIYF.

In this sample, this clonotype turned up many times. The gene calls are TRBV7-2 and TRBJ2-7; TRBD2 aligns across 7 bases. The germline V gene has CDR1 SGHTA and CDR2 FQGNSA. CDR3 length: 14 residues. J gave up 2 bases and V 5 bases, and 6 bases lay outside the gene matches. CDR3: CASSLGLGPYEQYF. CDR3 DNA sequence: TGTGCCAGCAGCCTAGGACTAGGCCCCTACGAGCAGTACTTC.

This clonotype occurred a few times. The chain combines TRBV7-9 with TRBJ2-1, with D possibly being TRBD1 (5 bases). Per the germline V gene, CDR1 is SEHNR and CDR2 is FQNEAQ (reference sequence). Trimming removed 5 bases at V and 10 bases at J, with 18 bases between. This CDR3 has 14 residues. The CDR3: CASSPRAQGSEQFF. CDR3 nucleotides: TGTGCCAGCAGCCCCCGTGCTCAGGGCTCGGAGCAGTTCTTC.

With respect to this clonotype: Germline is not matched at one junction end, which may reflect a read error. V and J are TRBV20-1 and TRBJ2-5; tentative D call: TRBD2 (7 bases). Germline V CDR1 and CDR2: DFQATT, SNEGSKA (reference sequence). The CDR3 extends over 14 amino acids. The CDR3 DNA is TGCAGTGTCAACGAGGGGGGGTACCAAGACACCCAGTACTTC. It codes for CSVNEGGYQDTQYF.

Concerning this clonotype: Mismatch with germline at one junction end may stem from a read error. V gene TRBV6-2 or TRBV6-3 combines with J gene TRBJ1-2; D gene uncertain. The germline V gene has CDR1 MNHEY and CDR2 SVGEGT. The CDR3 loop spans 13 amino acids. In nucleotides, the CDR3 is TGTGCCAGCACCCAGGACCTCAGAGCCTTCGGTCACTTC. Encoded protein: CASTQDLRAFGHF.

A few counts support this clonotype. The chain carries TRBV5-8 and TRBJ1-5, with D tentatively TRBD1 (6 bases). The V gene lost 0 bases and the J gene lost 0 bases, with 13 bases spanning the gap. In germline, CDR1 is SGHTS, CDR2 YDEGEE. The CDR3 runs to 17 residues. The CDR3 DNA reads TGTGCCAGCAGCTTGGAGTTTTCAGGGGTTAGCAATCAGCCCCAGCATTTT. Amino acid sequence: CASSLEFSGVSNQPQHF.

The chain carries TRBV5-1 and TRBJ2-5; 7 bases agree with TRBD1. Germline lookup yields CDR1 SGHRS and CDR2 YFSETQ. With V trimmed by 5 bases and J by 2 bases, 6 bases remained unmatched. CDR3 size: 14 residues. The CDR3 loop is CASRGTDLQETQYF. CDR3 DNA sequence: TGCGCCAGCAGAGGGACAGACCTTCAAGAGACCCAGTACTTC.